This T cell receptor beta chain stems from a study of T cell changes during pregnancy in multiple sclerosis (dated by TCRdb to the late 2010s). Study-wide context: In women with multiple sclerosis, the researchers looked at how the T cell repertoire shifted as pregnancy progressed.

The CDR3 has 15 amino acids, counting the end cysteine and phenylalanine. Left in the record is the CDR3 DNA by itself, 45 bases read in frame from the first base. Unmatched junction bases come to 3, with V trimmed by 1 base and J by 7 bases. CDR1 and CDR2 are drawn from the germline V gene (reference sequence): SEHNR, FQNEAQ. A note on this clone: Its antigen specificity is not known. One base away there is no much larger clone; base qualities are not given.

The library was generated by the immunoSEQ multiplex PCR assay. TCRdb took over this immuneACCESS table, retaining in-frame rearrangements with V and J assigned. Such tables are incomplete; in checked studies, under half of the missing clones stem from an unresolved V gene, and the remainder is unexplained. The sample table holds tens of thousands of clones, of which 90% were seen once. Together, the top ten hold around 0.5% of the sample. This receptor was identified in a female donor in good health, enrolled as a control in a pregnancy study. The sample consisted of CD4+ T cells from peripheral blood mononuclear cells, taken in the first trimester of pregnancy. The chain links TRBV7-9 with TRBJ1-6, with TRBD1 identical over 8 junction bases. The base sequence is TGTGCCAGCAGCTTAGTGAACAGGGGGAATTCACCCCTCCACTTT. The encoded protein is CASSLVNRGNSPLHF.